This TCR beta chain was sequenced for a study of blood T cell repertoires in COVID-19. The CDR3 has 13 residues. Trimming stripped 6 bases from V and 6 bases from J, with 12 bases between. CDR1 and CDR2 from the germline V gene are MNHEY and SVGEGT. The repertoire was sequenced with immunoSEQ multiplex PCR; TCRdb's copy has only in-frame clones and lacks some. The sample yields some 160,000 clones, roughly 75% seen once. V gene TRBV6-2 or TRBV6-3 combines with J gene TRBJ1-5; perhaps TRBD1 as D (6 bases). Sequenced input: peripheral blood. This TCR came from an older man with active or convalescent COVID-19. The CDR3 reads CASSAGGGQPQHF. CDR3 sequence (DNA): TGTGCCAGCAGCGCGGGAGGGGGTCAGCCCCAGCATTTT.